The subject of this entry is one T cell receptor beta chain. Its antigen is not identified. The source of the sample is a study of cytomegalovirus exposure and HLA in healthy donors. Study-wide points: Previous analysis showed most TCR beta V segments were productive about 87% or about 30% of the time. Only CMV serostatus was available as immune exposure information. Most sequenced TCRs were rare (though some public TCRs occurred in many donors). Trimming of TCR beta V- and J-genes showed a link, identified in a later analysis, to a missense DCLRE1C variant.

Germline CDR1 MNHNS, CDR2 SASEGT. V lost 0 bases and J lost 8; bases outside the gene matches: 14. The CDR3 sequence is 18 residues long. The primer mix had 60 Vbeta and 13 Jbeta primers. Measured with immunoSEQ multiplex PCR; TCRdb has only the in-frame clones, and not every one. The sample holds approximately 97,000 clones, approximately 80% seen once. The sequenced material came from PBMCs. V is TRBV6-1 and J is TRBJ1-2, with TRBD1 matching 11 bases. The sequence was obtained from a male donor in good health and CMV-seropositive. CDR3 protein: CASSEALVWGQGGRGYTF. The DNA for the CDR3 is TGTGCCAGCAGTGAAGCGCTCGTTTGGGGACAGGGGGGTCGGGGCTACACCTTC.